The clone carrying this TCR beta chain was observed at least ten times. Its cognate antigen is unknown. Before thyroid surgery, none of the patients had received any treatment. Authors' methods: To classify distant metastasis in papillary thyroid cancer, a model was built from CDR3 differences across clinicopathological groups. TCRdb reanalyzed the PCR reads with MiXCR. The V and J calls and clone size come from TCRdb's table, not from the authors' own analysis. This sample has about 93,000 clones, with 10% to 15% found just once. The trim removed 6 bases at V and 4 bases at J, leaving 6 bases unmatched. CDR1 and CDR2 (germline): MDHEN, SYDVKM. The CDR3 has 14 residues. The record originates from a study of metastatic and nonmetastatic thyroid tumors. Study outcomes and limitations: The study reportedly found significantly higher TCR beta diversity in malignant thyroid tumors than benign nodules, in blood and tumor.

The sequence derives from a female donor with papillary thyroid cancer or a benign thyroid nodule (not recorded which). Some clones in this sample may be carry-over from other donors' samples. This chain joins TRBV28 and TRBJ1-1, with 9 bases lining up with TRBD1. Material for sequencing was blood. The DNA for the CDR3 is TGTGCCAGCAGACGGGACAGGGTGGCCACTGAAGCTTTCTTT. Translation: CASRRDRVATEAFF.